The 21 T cell receptor beta chains presented below share a single source sample, sequenced in a study of cytomegalovirus exposure and HLA in healthy donors (dated by TCRdb to 2015 to 2018). Library preparation employed the immunoSEQ multiplex PCR assay. The multiplex PCR relied on a mix of 60 forward primers for TCR Vbeta segments and 13 reverse primers for TCR Jbeta segments. TCRdb mirrors the immuneACCESS table, restricted to in-frame sequences. Some clones are absent from its copies; in checked studies, under half trace to an unresolved V gene, and the reason for the others is unknown. In this sample the table shows approximately 160,000 clones, about 75% of which occur a single time. The biggest ten clones account for 2.5% to 3% of the sample. Sequencing was done on a sample of PBMCs. The receptors shown here come from a woman in her fifties or sixties in good health and CMV-seropositive.

V usage is TRBV7-9 and J usage is TRBJ2-3; possible D gene TRBD1, 6 bases. The CDR3 sequence is 16 residues long. V lost 4 bases, J lost 5 bases, and 19 bases lay in between. In germline, CDR1 is SEHNR, CDR2 FQNEAQ (reference sequence). Written as DNA, the CDR3 is TGTGCCAGCAGCTGGGGACAAGGTAACGGCATAGATACGCAGTATTTT. It translates to CASSWGQGNGIDTQYF.

This chain joins TRBV19 and TRBJ1-1, with D unresolved. Germline CDR1 LNHDA, CDR2 SQIVND (reference sequence). Trimming shortened V by 5 bases and J by 1 base, and 11 bases separated the two germline ends. The CDR3 spans 14 residues. In DNA form, the CDR3 reads TGTGCCAGTAGTCGGTCACAGAGGAACACTGAAGCTTTCTTT. This sequence encodes CASSRSQRNTEAFF.

This clone appeared once. The sample has other DNA sequences that encode this CDR3 too. The genes are TRBV15 and TRBJ1-2; 8 bases fit TRBD1. The germline CDR1 and CDR2 sequences are LNHNV and YYDKDF (reference sequence). The CDR3 runs to 13 residues. Germline trimming cut 3 bases from V and 7 bases from J; bases unmatched to any gene: 4. For the CDR3, the DNA is TGTGCCACCAGCAGGGACAGGGTGGGTGGCTACACCTTC. Translation gives CATSRDRVGGYTF.

The chain employs TRBV13 and TRBJ1-5; tentatively, D is TRBD1 (5 bases). The CDR3 totals 16 residues. The ends were cut back, 5 bases at V and 4 bases at J, with 18 bases in the middle. Germline values: CDR1 PRHDT, CDR2 FYEKMQ (reference sequence). The CDR3 DNA reads TGTGCCAGCAGCCTTGGGGCAGTAGGACGGAATCAGCCCCAGCATTTT. Its protein is CASSLGAVGRNQPQHF.

This chain uses TRBV5-4 with TRBJ2-2, with TRBD1 matching over 10 bases. Germline loops: CDR1 SGHNT, CDR2 YYREEE (reference sequence). The CDR3 runs to 16 residues. V shed 4 bases and J 7 bases; nucleotides not matched to a gene: 10. The CDR3 DNA reads as TGTGCCAGCAGCCATGGGACAGGGGAGCGCATCGGGGAGCTGTTTTTT. Its translation: CASSHGTGERIGELFF.

The V call is TRBV5-1, the J call TRBJ2-7; D might be TRBD1 (6 bases). Between the trimmed V and J ends, which lost 4 bases and 9 bases, there was a span of 20 bases. This CDR3 has 14 residues. Germline V CDR1 and CDR2: SGHRS, YFSETQ. CDR3 bases: TGCGCCAGCAGCCTTGGGATTATTCAGGGGCGGCAGTACTTC. The encoded protein is CASSLGIIQGRQYF.

This clone showed up just a few times. The gene calls are TRBV7-8 and TRBJ1-2; tentative D call: TRBD1 (6 bases). Per the germline V gene, CDR1 is SGHVS and CDR2 is FQNEAQ. The CDR3 runs to 13 residues. The ends were cut back, 5 bases at V and 5 bases at J, with 12 bases in the middle. CDR3: CASSEGDPYGYTF. The CDR3 DNA follows: TGTGCCAGCAGCGAGGGGGATCCTTATGGCTACACCTTC.

V gene TRBV21-1 combines with J gene TRBJ1-1. TRBV21-1 is a recognized pseudogene. This CDR3 is 17 amino acids long. The CDR3 spells CASSKGRAGSLNTEAFF. DNA of the CDR3: TGTGCCAGCAGCAAAGGGAGGGCAGGGAGCTTAAACACTGAAGCTTTCTTT.

The rearrangement uses TRBV5-4 and TRBJ2-7; the match to TRBD1 covers 10 bases. The germline CDR1 and CDR2 sequences are SGHNT and YYREEE (reference sequence). V dropped 3 bases and J dropped 1; count of bases not matched to a gene: 4. The CDR3 totals 15 residues. CDR3 amino acids: CASSSRDRGSYEQYF. The DNA for the CDR3 is TGTGCCAGCAGCTCCCGGGACAGGGGATCCTACGAGCAGTACTTC.

The chain uses TRBV10-1 and TRBJ2-3; a weak D match, TRBD1 (5 bases). The CDR3 extends over 15 amino acids. Trimming took off 4 bases at V and 4 bases at J, with 15 bases between the two ends. CDR1 is WNHNN, CDR2 SYGVQD, per germline (reference sequence). In DNA, the CDR3 is TGCGCCAGCAGTGCCTCAGTAATAGGGGCAGATACGCAGTATTTT. Translation: CASSASVIGADTQYF.

V gene TRBV5-1 combines with J gene TRBJ2-7; D not certain. Trimming took 4 bases from V and 3 from J, leaving 11 bases between them. Per germline, CDR1 SGHRS and CDR2 YFSETQ. This CDR3 contains 13 residues. The CDR3: CASSIDIYYEQYF. As DNA, the CDR3 is TGCGCCAGCAGCATTGATATCTACTACGAGCAGTACTTC.

The V and J genes are TRBV7-9 and TRBJ2-7; 9 nucleotides line up with TRBD1. CDR1 SEHNR and CDR2 FQNEAQ come from the germline V gene (reference sequence). This CDR3 contains 12 residues. Trimming took 5 bases from V and 5 from J; bases not matched to a gene: 1. For the CDR3, the DNA is TGTGCCAGCAGCCGGACAGGGGACGAGCAGTACTTC. Amino acid sequence: CASSRTGDEQYF.

The V gene is TRBV5-1, the J gene TRBJ1-2, with TRBD1 as a possible D gene (6 bases). Trimming removed 0 bases from V and 8 bases from J, with 14 bases in between. This CDR3 comprises 14 residues. The germline V gene encodes CDR1 SGHRS and CDR2 YFSETQ. CDR3 sequence: CASSLDGGRSGYTF. The CDR3 DNA follows: TGCGCCAGCAGCTTGGATGGGGGCCGCAGCGGCTACACCTTC.

V gene TRBV2 combines with J gene TRBJ2-7; possible D gene TRBD1, 6 bases. The CDR3 loop spans 13 amino acids. The germline V gene encodes CDR1 SNHLY and CDR2 FYNNEI. Deletions cut 3 bases from V and 3 bases from J, with 9 bases between. The CDR3 DNA follows: TGTGCCAGCAGTGAGGGGGCCCGCTACGAGCAGTACTTC. Its protein is CASSEGARYEQYF.

Remarks on this clone: At one boundary the junction diverges from the germline segment, which might be a read error. V usage is TRBV7-9 and J usage is TRBJ2-7; TRBD1 is a possible D gene (6 bases). This CDR3 contains 13 residues. The germline V gene has CDR1 SEHNR and CDR2 FQNEAQ (reference sequence). Here the CDR3 reads CSSSYQGLDEQYF. The CDR3 bases are TGTTCCAGCAGCTATCAGGGGCTCGACGAGCAGTACTTC.

The DNA of the CDR3 is TGTGCCAGCAGCTTCGGGCGGGGGGCTTCAGATACGCAGTATTTT. Encoded protein: CASSFGRGASDTQYF. The chain carries TRBV7-9 and TRBJ2-3; 8 bases are shared with TRBD2. The CDR3 runs to 15 residues. After removal of 3 bases from V and 4 bases from J, the junction contained 6 bases not matched to a gene. The V gene's germline CDR1 is SEHNR and CDR2 FQNEAQ (reference sequence). The full variable domain, with the rest looked up from reference TRBV7-9 and TRBJ2-3, is DTGVSQNPRHKITKRGQNVTFRCDPISEHNRLYWYRQTLGQGPEFLTYFQNEAQLEKSRLLSDRFSAERPKGSFSTLEIQRTEQGDSAMYLCASSFGRGASDTQYFGPGTRLTVL.

The CDR3 region has the DNA TGCGCCAGCAGCTTATCTCCAGGACAGGGGCAGAACATTCAGTACTTC. Translated, it gives CASSLSPGQGQNIQYF. The chain has TRBV5-1 and TRBJ2-4; 9 bases agree with TRBD1. V lost 2 bases and J lost 7; bases outside the gene matches: 10. Per germline, CDR1 SGHRS and CDR2 YFSETQ. This CDR3 is built from 16 residues.

The chain carries TRBV6-1 and TRBJ2-3; 8 positions agree with TRBD1. The V gene's germline CDR1 is MNHNS and CDR2 SASEGT. This CDR3 has 15 amino acids. J gave up 0 bases and V 7 bases, and 6 bases lay outside the gene matches. The CDR3 protein is CASIYQGASTDTQYF. Written as DNA, the CDR3 is TGTGCCAGCATTTATCAGGGGGCGAGCACAGATACGCAGTATTTT.

This clone appeared a few times. The V call is TRBV4-1, the J call TRBJ2-3, with a possible D match to TRBD1 (6 bases). With 1 base removed from V and 2 bases from J, the gap between germline ends came to 10 bases. The germline gives CDR1 MGHRA, CDR2 YSYEKL. This CDR3 has 15 amino acids. As DNA, the CDR3 is TGCGCCAGCAGCCAAGGGGACACGGACACAGATACGCAGTATTTT. Translation: CASSQGDTDTDTQYF.

V is TRBV2 and J is TRBJ2-1, with 10 bases matching TRBD1. The CDR3 contains 14 residues. V lost 4 bases and J lost 8; bases outside the gene matches: 5. CDR1 is SNHLY, CDR2 FYNNEI, per germline. The DNA for the CDR3 is TGTGCCAGCAGTGGCCGGGACAGGGGAGATGAGCAGTTCTTC. Its protein is CASSGRDRGDEQFF.

This clone was observed a handful of times. This chain connects TRBV30 to TRBJ1-2; D is unclear. The V end was cut by 3 bases, the J end by 7 bases, with 15 bases between. The length of the CDR3 is 13 residues. CDR1 is GTSNPN, CDR2 SVGIG, per germline (reference sequence). The CDR3 sequence: CAWRTRLAGGYTF. The DNA for the CDR3 is TGTGCCTGGAGGACTCGACTAGCCGGTGGCTACACCTTC. Drawing the rest from reference TRBV30 and TRBJ1-2, the complete variable domain is SQTIHQWPATLVQPVGSPLSLECTVEGTSNPNLYWYRQAAGRGLQLLFYSVGIGQISSEVPQNLSASRPQDRQFILSSKKLLLSDSGFYLCAWRTRLAGGYTFGSGTRLTVV.